A selection of T cell receptor beta chains follows, all from one sample in a study of TIL therapy for anti-PD-1-resistant metastatic lung cancer. TCRdb keeps only in-frame clones here, not all; method: immunoSEQ multiplex PCR. The sample consists of tens of thousands of clones, less than 75% of them appearing once. The input for sequencing was tumor tissue, taken at baseline. These receptors were taken from a person between 25 and 80 years old with non-small cell lung cancer. The CDR3 runs from the conserved cysteine through the conserved F or W. The D gene is left open where the match is weak. Part of the rows lack a size; the others show once, few, many or a class for expanded clones.

J: TRBJ1-4
V: TRBV5-1
length: 14
D: .
size: .
DNA: TGCGCCAGCAGCTTGGTGGCTTCTGGAGAAAAACTGTTTTTT
CDR3: CASSLVASGEKLFF

J: TRBJ2-5
V: TRBV7-9
length: 14
D: .
size: medium-sized
DNA: TGTGCCAGCAGCTCGGACTACAAACAAGAGACCCAGTACTTC
CDR3: CASSSDYKQETQYF

J: TRBJ1-3
V: TRBV6-5
length: 14
D: .
size: .
DNA: TGTGCCAGCAGTTACCTCCCAAATACGGACACCATATATTTT
CDR3: CASSYLPNTDTIYF

J: TRBJ2-4
V: TRBV7-9
length: 10
D: .
size: .
DNA: TGTGCCAGCCACGAAAACATTCAGTACTTC
CDR3: CASHENIQYF

J: TRBJ1-4
V: TRBV7-5
length: 16
D: .
size: .
DNA: TGTGCCAGAAGCCCGGCTAGGACAGGCCCTAGAGAAAAACTGTTTTTT
CDR3: CARSPARTGPREKLFF

J: TRBJ2-7
V: TRBV19
length: 15
D: TRBD2
size: .
DNA: TGTGCCAGTAGTGGGACTAGCGGGTACGGCTACGAGCAGTACTTC
CDR3: CASSGTSGYGYEQYF

J: TRBJ2-5
V: TRBV7-6
length: 17
D: TRBD2
size: .
DNA: TGTGCCAGCAGCTCCAAGAGGACTAGCGGGGGCGGTGAGACCCAGTACTTC
CDR3: CASSSKRTSGGGETQYF

J: TRBJ2-1
V: TRBV7-2
length: 15
D: TRBD1
size: .
DNA: TGTGCCAGCAGCTTAGGGGGGACAGGGATCAGTGAGCAGTTCTTC
CDR3: CASSLGGTGISEQFF

J: TRBJ1-1
V: TRBV6-5
length: 15
D: .
size: .
DNA: TGTGCCAGCGGGGACATTCGGTTTCGGAACACTGAAGCTTTCTTT
CDR3: CASGDIRFRNTEAFF

J: TRBJ1-2
V: TRBV9
length: 13
D: TRBD1
size: .
DNA: TGTGCCAGCAGCCAAAGGACAGGACAAGGCTACACCTTC
CDR3: CASSQRTGQGYTF

J: TRBJ1-1
V: TRBV7-6
length: 14
D: TRBD1
size: once
DNA: TGTGCCAGCAGCTCAGGGGGGGCCAGGTTGCGAGCTTTCTTT
CDR3: CASSSGGARLRAFF

J: TRBJ1-2
V: TRBV19
length: 16
D: TRBD1
size: .
DNA: TGTGCCAGTAGTATAGAGTGGACAGGGGGCGAGCATGGCTACACCTTC
CDR3: CASSIEWTGGEHGYTF

J: TRBJ2-7
V: TRBV11-2
length: 13
D: .
size: .
DNA: TGTGCCAGCAGCTTTTTTGACAAATACGAGCAGTACTTC
CDR3: CASSFFDKYEQYF

J: TRBJ2-2
V: TRBV23-1
length: 14
D: .
size: few
DNA: TGCGCCAGCAGTCAATACTGGTTCGACGGGGAGCTGTTTTTT
CDR3: CASSQYWFDGELFF

J: TRBJ2-1
V: TRBV12-5
length: 15
D: .
size: .
DNA: TGTGCTAGTGGTCCCGGCGAGGGGGCCTACAATGAGCAGTTCTTC
CDR3: CASGPGEGAYNEQFF

J: TRBJ1-4
V: TRBV6-1
length: 15
D: TRBD1
size: .
DNA: TGTGCCAGCAGTGAAGCGGCAGGGGGCCGGAGAAAACTGTTTTTT
CDR3: CASSEAAGGRRKLFF

J: TRBJ1-2
V: TRBV4-1
length: 15
D: .
size: .
DNA: TGCGCCAGCAGCCAAGATCCGACAGTTGGCTATGGCTACACCTTC
CDR3: CASSQDPTVGYGYTF

J: TRBJ2-3
V: TRBV14
length: 13
D: .
size: .
DNA: TGTGCCAGCAGCCAAGGAAGCCGGGGCCCGCAGTATTTT
CDR3: CASSQGSRGPQYF

J: TRBJ1-2
V: TRBV30
length: 14
D: .
size: .
DNA: TGTGCCTGGAGTGTACGAACAGGGAACTATGGCTACACCTTC
CDR3: CAWSVRTGNYGYTF

J: TRBJ2-7
V: TRBV5-1
length: 15
D: TRBD1
size: .
DNA: TGCGCCAGCAGCCCGATGGGCAGGGGGCTTTACGAGCAGTACTTC
CDR3: CASSPMGRGLYEQYF